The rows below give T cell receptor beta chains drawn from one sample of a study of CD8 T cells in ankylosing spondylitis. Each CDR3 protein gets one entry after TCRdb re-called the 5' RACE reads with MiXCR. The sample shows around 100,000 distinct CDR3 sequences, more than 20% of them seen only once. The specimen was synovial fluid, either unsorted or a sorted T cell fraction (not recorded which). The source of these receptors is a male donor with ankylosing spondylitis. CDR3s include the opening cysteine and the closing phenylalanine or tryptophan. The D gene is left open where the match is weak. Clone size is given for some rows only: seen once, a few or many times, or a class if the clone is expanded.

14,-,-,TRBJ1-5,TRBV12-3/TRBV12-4,TGTGCCAGCAGTCCTCAGGGGACCGATCAGCCCCAGCATTTT,CASSPQGTDQPQHF
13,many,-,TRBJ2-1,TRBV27,TGTGCCAGCAGATTCGACAGGTACAATGAGCAGTTCTTC,CASRFDRYNEQFF
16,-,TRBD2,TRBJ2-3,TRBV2,TGTGCCAGCAGTGAATCACTAGCGGGAGGGACAGATACGCAGTATTTT,CASSESLAGGTDTQYF
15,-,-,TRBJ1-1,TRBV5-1,TGCGCCAGCAGCTCCTCCGGCAGTATGAACACTGAAGCTTTCTTT,CASSSSGSMNTEAFF
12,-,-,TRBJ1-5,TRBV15,TGTGCCACCAGGGACCCGGGGCAGCCCCAGCATTTT,CATRDPGQPQHF
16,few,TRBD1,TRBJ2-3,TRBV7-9,TGTGCCAGCAGCCGGAAAACAGGACAGGGGTTAGATACGCAGTATTTT,CASSRKTGQGLDTQYF
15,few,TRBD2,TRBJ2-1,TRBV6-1,TGTGCCAGCAGTGAAAGGACTAGCGGGTTGAGTGAGCAGTTCTTC,CASSERTSGLSEQFF
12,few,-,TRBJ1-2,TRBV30,TGTGCCTGGAGATATGGTAGCTATGGCTACACCTTC,CAWRYGSYGYTF
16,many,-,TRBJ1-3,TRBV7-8,TGTGCCAGCGGGGCGAGGCAGGGAAGAACTGGAAACACCATATATTTT,CASGARQGRTGNTIYF
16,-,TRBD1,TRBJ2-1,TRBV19,TGTGCCAGTAGTATTGCCGGACAGGGCGGGTACAATGAGCAGTTCTTC,CASSIAGQGGYNEQFF
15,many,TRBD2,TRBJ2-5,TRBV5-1,TGCGCCAGCAGCTTATCGGGAGGGCCCGGAGAGACCCAGTACTTC,CASSLSGGPGETQYF
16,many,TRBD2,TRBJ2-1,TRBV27,TGTGCCAGCAGTTTAGTAGGCGGGAGCTCCTACAATGAGCAGTTCTTC,CASSLVGGSSYNEQFF
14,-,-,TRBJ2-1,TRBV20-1,TGCAGTGCTATGGAGCGGAGCTCCTACAATGAGCAGTTCTTC,CSAMERSSYNEQFF
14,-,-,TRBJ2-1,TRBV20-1,TGCAGTGCAAGATTTGCGTATGGGGGAGATGAGCAGTTCTTC,CSARFAYGGDEQFF
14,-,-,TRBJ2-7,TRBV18,TGTGCCAGTTCCCCGGCTGATACAGACAACGAGCAGTACTTC,CASSPADTDNEQYF
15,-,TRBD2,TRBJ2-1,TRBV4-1,TGCGCCAGCAGCCAAGGGAGCGGGATTTGGAATGAGCAGTTCTTC,CASSQGSGIWNEQFF
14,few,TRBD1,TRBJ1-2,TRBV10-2,TGCGCCAGCAGTGAACAGGGGGCCAACTATGGCTACACCTTC,CASSEQGANYGYTF
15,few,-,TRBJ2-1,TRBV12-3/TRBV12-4,TGTGCCAGCAGTCGGCCCGAGGCCCCCCAGGTTGAGCAGTTCTTC,CASSRPEAPQVEQFF
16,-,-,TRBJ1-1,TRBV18,TGTGCCAGCTCACCTTGGCAGGGAGAAATGAACACTGAAGCTTTCTTT,CASSPWQGEMNTEAFF
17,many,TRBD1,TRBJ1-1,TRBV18,TGTGCCAGCTCACCATCCCGAGGAAAGGGGGCCCACACTGAAGCTTTCTTT,CASSPSRGKGAHTEAFF
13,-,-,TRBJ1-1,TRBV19,TGTGCCAGTATCCCGGTGGGTCATACTGAAGCTTTCTTT,CASIPVGHTEAFF
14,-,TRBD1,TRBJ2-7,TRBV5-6,TGTGCCAGCAGCTTTGTTGGGACAGGGCGCGAGCAGTACTTC,CASSFVGTGREQYF
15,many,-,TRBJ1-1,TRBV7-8,TGTGCCAGCAGCTTAGAGGGCACTTTGGGCACTGAAGCTTTCTTT,CASSLEGTLGTEAFF
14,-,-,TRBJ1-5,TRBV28,TGTGCCAGCAGGAAACCCGGGGGCAATCAGCCCCAGCATTTT,CASRKPGGNQPQHF
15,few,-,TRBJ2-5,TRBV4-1,TGCGCCAGCAGCCAAGATTCCAAGGGACAAGAGACCCAGTACTTC,CASSQDSKGQETQYF
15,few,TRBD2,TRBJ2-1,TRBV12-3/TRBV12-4,TGTGCCAGCAGTTTTCCCGCGGGAGGGCCTCATGAGCAGTTCTTC,CASSFPAGGPHEQFF
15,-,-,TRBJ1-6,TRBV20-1,TGCAGTGCAATACGGGACAATAGATATAATTCACCCCTCCACTTT,CSAIRDNRYNSPLHF
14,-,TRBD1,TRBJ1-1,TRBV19,TGTGCCAGTACCATGGGACAGGGGTGGACTGAAGCTTTCTTT,CASTMGQGWTEAFF
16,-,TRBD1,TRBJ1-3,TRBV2,TGTGCCAGCACCCTCGACAGGGTACTCGCTGGAAACACCATATATTTT,CASTLDRVLAGNTIYF
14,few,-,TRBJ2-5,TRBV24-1,TGTGCCACGAGTGGCGGGACAACACAAGAGACCCAGTACTTC,CATSGGTTQETQYF
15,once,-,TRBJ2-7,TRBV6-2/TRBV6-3,TGTGCCAGCCGGATGGGGGGCAGGGACTCCTACGAGCAGTACTTC,CASRMGGRDSYEQYF